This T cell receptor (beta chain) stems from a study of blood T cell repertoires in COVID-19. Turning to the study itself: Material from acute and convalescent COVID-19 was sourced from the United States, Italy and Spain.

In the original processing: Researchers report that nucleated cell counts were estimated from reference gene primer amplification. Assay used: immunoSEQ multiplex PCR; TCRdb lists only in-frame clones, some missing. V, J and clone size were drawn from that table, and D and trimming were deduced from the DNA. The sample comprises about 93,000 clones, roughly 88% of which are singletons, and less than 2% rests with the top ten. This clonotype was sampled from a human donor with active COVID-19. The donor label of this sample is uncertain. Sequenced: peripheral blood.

In nucleotides, the CDR3 is TGTGCCAGCAGCAGACAGGGATTCAATGGCTACACCTTC. Protein: CASSRQGFNGYTF. V and J are TRBV7-9 and TRBJ1-2, with TRBD1 identical over 7 bases. Trimming at V came to 5 bases and at J to 6 bases, leaving 6 bases not matched to a gene. The germline V gene has CDR1 SEHNR and CDR2 FQNEAQ (reference sequence). This CDR3 spans 13 amino acids.